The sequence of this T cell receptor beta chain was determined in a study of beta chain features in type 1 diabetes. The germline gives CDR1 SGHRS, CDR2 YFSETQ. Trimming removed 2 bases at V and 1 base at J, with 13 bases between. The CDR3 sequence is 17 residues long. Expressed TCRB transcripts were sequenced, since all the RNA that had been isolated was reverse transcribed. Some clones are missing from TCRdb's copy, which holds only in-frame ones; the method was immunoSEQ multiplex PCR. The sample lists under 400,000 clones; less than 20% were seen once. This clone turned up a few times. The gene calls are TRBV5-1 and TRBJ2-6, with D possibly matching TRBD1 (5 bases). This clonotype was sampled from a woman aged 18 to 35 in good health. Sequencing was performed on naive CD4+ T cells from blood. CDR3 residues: CASSFVPGYSGANVLTF. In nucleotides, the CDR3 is TGCGCCAGCAGCTTCGTGCCAGGGTATTCTGGGGCCAACGTCCTGACTTTC.